The source of this T cell receptor (beta chain) is a study of cytomegalovirus exposure and HLA in healthy donors. General study points: An analysis that came later showed most CMV-associated TCR beta chains appearing HLA-restricted.

The primer mix had 60 Vbeta and 13 Jbeta primers. Sequenced by immunoSEQ multiplex PCR; TCRdb stores in-frame clones only, minus some. The sample comprises about 120,000 clones, more than 65% of which are singletons, and 1.5% rests with the top ten. Remarks on this clone: As yet, its antigen is unknown.

The specimen was PBMCs. This receptor was obtained from a woman between 18 and 30 years old in good health and CMV-seronegative.

The CDR3 nucleotides read TGCAGCGTTGTTGCGGGAGGGAGGACCGGGGAGCTGTTTTTT. This sequence encodes CSVVAGGRTGELFF. J is TRBJ2-2 and V is TRBV29-1; 9 bases are shared with TRBD2. Trimming cost V 4 bases and J 5 bases; bases outside gene matches: 5. Germline V gene lookup returns CDR1 SQVTM and CDR2 ANQGSEA. The CDR3 loop spans 14 amino acids.